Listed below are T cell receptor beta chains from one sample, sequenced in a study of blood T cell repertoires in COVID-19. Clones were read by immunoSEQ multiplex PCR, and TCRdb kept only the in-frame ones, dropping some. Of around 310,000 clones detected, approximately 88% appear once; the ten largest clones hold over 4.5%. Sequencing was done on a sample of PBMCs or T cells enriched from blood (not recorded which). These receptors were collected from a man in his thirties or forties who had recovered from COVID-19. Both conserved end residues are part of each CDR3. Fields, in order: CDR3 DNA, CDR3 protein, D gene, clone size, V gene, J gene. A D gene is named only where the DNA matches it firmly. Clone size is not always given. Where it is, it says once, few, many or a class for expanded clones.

DNA: TGTGCCAGCAGTTCAAACAGGGGTCCCCATGGCTACACCTTC
CDR3: CASSSNRGPHGYTF
D: TRBD1
size: few
V: TRBV27
J: TRBJ1-2

DNA: TGTGCCAGCCGGGGACAGGGCAATCAGCCCCAGCATTTT
CDR3: CASRGQGNQPQHF
D: TRBD1
size: NA
V: TRBV6-5
J: TRBJ1-5

DNA: TGTGCCAGCAGTTTATCGTTTGTTAGGGGCTATCAGCCCCAGCATTTT
CDR3: CASSLSFVRGYQPQHF
D: NA
size: NA
V: TRBV27
J: TRBJ1-5

DNA: TGTGCCAGCTCACCAGACAGGGCCTCGTCTCATGGCTACACCTTC
CDR3: CASSPDRASSHGYTF
D: TRBD1
size: few
V: TRBV18
J: TRBJ1-2

DNA: TGTGCCAGCAGCTTAGTCGGACAGAGTAATTCACCCCTCCACTTT
CDR3: CASSLVGQSNSPLHF
D: NA
size: NA
V: TRBV7-9
J: TRBJ1-6

DNA: TGTGCCAGCAGTTTACCCGAGACAGGGAAAGCTTTCTTT
CDR3: CASSLPETGKAFF
D: TRBD1
size: NA
V: TRBV27
J: TRBJ1-1

DNA: TGTGCCACCAGCAGTAGACAGGGGATGGGCACTGAAGCTTTCTTT
CDR3: CATSSRQGMGTEAFF
D: TRBD1
size: NA
V: TRBV15
J: TRBJ1-1

DNA: TGCGCCAGCAGCGACCCCGGGGGAAGCACAGATACGCAGTATTTT
CDR3: CASSDPGGSTDTQYF
D: NA
size: NA
V: TRBV5-1
J: TRBJ2-3

DNA: TGTGCCAGCAGCTGGACACAGGGGGCAGAACTGTTTTTT
CDR3: CASSWTQGAELFF
D: TRBD1
size: NA
V: TRBV5-4
J: TRBJ2-2

DNA: TGTGCCAGCAGCTTAGGTGGGACAGGGATACTGAACACTGAAGCTTTCTTT
CDR3: CASSLGGTGILNTEAFF
D: TRBD1
size: NA
V: TRBV7-8
J: TRBJ1-1

DNA: TGTGCCACCAGCGGTCCCGGGACAGATAATTCACCCCTCCACTTT
CDR3: CATSGPGTDNSPLHF
D: TRBD1
size: NA
V: TRBV15
J: TRBJ1-6

DNA: TGTGCCAGTAGTATGAAGAAACAGGGGGCGAGTGTAAATTCACCCCTCCACTTT
CDR3: CASSMKKQGASVNSPLHF
D: TRBD1
size: NA
V: TRBV19
J: TRBJ1-6

DNA: TGTGCCAGCAGCTTGGAGGACTTCGCACAAGAGACCCAGTACTTC
CDR3: CASSLEDFAQETQYF
D: NA
size: NA
V: TRBV11-2
J: TRBJ2-5

DNA: TGTGCCAGCAGCAGGACACCGAACACCGGGGAGCTGTTTTTT
CDR3: CASSRTPNTGELFF
D: NA
size: few
V: TRBV14
J: TRBJ2-2

DNA: TGTGCCAGCAGCTCGACAGGGACCTCCTACGAGCAGTACTTC
CDR3: CASSSTGTSYEQYF
D: TRBD1
size: NA
V: TRBV9
J: TRBJ2-7

DNA: TGTGCCAGCAGCAAGGGAGCGGGGACTGAAGCTTTCTTT
CDR3: CASSKGAGTEAFF
D: NA
size: NA
V: TRBV6-5
J: TRBJ1-1

DNA: TGTGCCAGCAGCTTAGCACAGGGGGCGATCGGCTATGGCTACACCTTC
CDR3: CASSLAQGAIGYGYTF
D: TRBD1
size: NA
V: TRBV7-2
J: TRBJ1-2

DNA: TGTGCCAGCAGCCCACTGACAGGGACTCCCCCCGAGCAGTACTTC
CDR3: CASSPLTGTPPEQYF
D: NA
size: NA
V: TRBV13
J: TRBJ2-7

DNA: TGCGCCAGCAGTGATGGGACAGGGCTAGACGAGCAGTACTTC
CDR3: CASSDGTGLDEQYF
D: TRBD1
size: few
V: TRBV10-1
J: TRBJ2-7

DNA: TGTGCCAGCAGTTTATTTTCTAGCGGGGGCCGCCAAGAGACCCAGTACTTC
CDR3: CASSLFSSGGRQETQYF
D: TRBD2
size: NA
V: TRBV27
J: TRBJ2-5

DNA: TGTGCCAGCAGTTTATCACTAGCGGGCAACTACGAGCAGTACTTC
CDR3: CASSLSLAGNYEQYF
D: TRBD2
size: NA
V: TRBV27
J: TRBJ2-7

DNA: TGTGCCAGCAGCCCGCAGGGACTAGCGGGGGGCCATAGCACAGATACGCAGTATTTT
CDR3: CASSPQGLAGGHSTDTQYF
D: TRBD2
size: once
V: TRBV28
J: TRBJ2-3

DNA: TGTGCCAGCAGCTTAGGACTAGCGGGGGAGGGGGAGCAGTTCTTC
CDR3: CASSLGLAGEGEQFF
D: TRBD2
size: NA
V: TRBV7-8
J: TRBJ2-1

DNA: TGCGCCAGCAGCTTAGACCCAGGGGAAGAGACCCAGTACTTC
CDR3: CASSLDPGEETQYF
D: NA
size: NA
V: TRBV5-1
J: TRBJ2-5

DNA: TGCGCCAGCAGCTTCACAGGGGTCACTGAAGCTTTCTTT
CDR3: CASSFTGVTEAFF
D: TRBD1
size: NA
V: TRBV5-1
J: TRBJ1-1

DNA: TGTGCCAGCAGCGTAGAACAGACCGGGGAGCTGTTTTTT
CDR3: CASSVEQTGELFF
D: NA
size: NA
V: TRBV9
J: TRBJ2-2

DNA: TGTGCCAGCAGCCAAACGAGCAATTCACCCCTCCACTTT
CDR3: CASSQTSNSPLHF
D: NA
size: NA
V: TRBV3-1/TRBV3-2
J: TRBJ1-6

DNA: TGTGCCAGCAGTCTCACAGGGGGCGAAAAACTGTTTTTT
CDR3: CASSLTGGEKLFF
D: TRBD1
size: NA
V: TRBV12-3/TRBV12-4
J: TRBJ1-4

DNA: TGTGCCAGCAGCTCCGGACAGAACACCGGGGAGCTGTTTTTT
CDR3: CASSSGQNTGELFF
D: NA
size: NA
V: TRBV5-4
J: TRBJ2-2

DNA: TGTGCCACCAGTGGGGGGGGCAATCAGCCCCAGCATTTT
CDR3: CATSGGGNQPQHF
D: NA
size: NA
V: TRBV24-1
J: TRBJ1-5

DNA: TGTGCCAGCAGTTACTTAGCAGGGGAGCGCATTCAGTACTTC
CDR3: CASSYLAGERIQYF
D: NA
size: NA
V: TRBV6-5
J: TRBJ2-4

DNA: TGTGCCAGCCGCCTTCGGTCGGAGACCCAGTACTTC
CDR3: CASRLRSETQYF
D: NA
size: NA
V: TRBV7-8
J: TRBJ2-5

DNA: TGTGCCATCAGTGGATCGGTTGGGGGACAGAAGGGCGGGGAGCTGTTTTTT
CDR3: CAISGSVGGQKGGELFF
D: TRBD1
size: NA
V: TRBV10-3
J: TRBJ2-2

DNA: TGTGCCAGCAGTCCGGACAGGACGAACACCGGGGAGCTGTTTTTT
CDR3: CASSPDRTNTGELFF
D: TRBD1
size: NA
V: TRBV11-2
J: TRBJ2-2

DNA: TGCGCCAGCAGCTACTACGACGGGGGGAGCACTGAAGCTTTCTTT
CDR3: CASSYYDGGSTEAFF
D: NA
size: NA
V: TRBV4-1
J: TRBJ1-1

DNA: TGTGCCAGCAGCCAAGATCGGCGGAAGGGGTCAAACGAGCAGTACTTC
CDR3: CASSQDRRKGSNEQYF
D: NA
size: once
V: TRBV3-1/TRBV3-2
J: TRBJ2-7

DNA: TGTGCCATCAGTGAGTGGATAGGACAGGGGGACACCGGGGAGCTGTTTTTT
CDR3: CAISEWIGQGDTGELFF
D: TRBD1
size: NA
V: TRBV10-3
J: TRBJ2-2

DNA: TGTGCCAGCAGTTGGGGAACAGGGGGCCACGAGCAGTACTTC
CDR3: CASSWGTGGHEQYF
D: TRBD1
size: NA
V: TRBV28
J: TRBJ2-7

DNA: TGTGCCAGGACCCCGGGAGGGATGGGGAACTATGGCTACACCTTC
CDR3: CARTPGGMGNYGYTF
D: NA
size: NA
V: TRBV27
J: TRBJ1-2

DNA: TGTGCCAGCAGTTCTAAAGAGACCCAGTACTTC
CDR3: CASSSKETQYF
D: NA
size: NA
V: TRBV5-4
J: TRBJ2-5

DNA: TGTGCCAGCAGCCAAGACTCTGACAGGACGTCGCCGCAGTATTTT
CDR3: CASSQDSDRTSPQYF
D: NA
size: NA
V: TRBV3-1/TRBV3-2
J: TRBJ2-3

DNA: TGTGCCAGCAGTGGACAGGGGGGGGCCGGGGAGCTGTTTTTT
CDR3: CASSGQGGAGELFF
D: TRBD1
size: few
V: TRBV2
J: TRBJ2-2

DNA: TGTGCCAGCAGCCCTCTACTAGCGGGGGACACAGATACGCAGTATTTT
CDR3: CASSPLLAGDTDTQYF
D: TRBD2
size: NA
V: TRBV7-9
J: TRBJ2-3

DNA: TGTGCCAGTAGTACCACACTGGGACTAGCGGGGGCGTTTACATCCTACGAGCAGTACTTC
CDR3: CASSTTLGLAGAFTSYEQYF
D: TRBD2
size: NA
V: TRBV19
J: TRBJ2-7

DNA: TGTGCCAGCAGCTATGACAGGGGCAAATACTACGAGCAGTACTTC
CDR3: CASSYDRGKYYEQYF
D: TRBD1
size: NA
V: TRBV5-8
J: TRBJ2-7

DNA: TGTGCCAGCAGTGACCACCGGGACAGGGGATATAGCAATCAGCCCCAGCATTTT
CDR3: CASSDHRDRGYSNQPQHF
D: TRBD1
size: NA
V: TRBV6-1
J: TRBJ1-5

DNA: TGTGCCACCAGCAGAGATGCGGGATACGAGCAGTACTTC
CDR3: CATSRDAGYEQYF
D: NA
size: NA
V: TRBV15
J: TRBJ2-7

DNA: TGCGCCAGCAGCCACCGACAGGGTGAGCAGCCCCAGCATTTT
CDR3: CASSHRQGEQPQHF
D: TRBD1
size: NA
V: TRBV4-1
J: TRBJ1-5

DNA: TGTGCCAGTAGTGATAGGCAGGGGGCAGAGACCCAGTACTTC
CDR3: CASSDRQGAETQYF
D: TRBD1
size: NA
V: TRBV19
J: TRBJ2-5

DNA: TGTGCCAGCAGTCGTCCAGGGCCCACCAGGTCCCTCCACTTT
CDR3: CASSRPGPTRSLHF
D: NA
size: NA
V: TRBV6-8
J: TRBJ1-6

DNA: TGCGCCAGCAGCCAAGCTACGACTAGCGGGGGGGCCCTCAGCACAGATACGCAGTATTTT
CDR3: CASSQATTSGGALSTDTQYF
D: TRBD2
size: once
V: TRBV4-1
J: TRBJ2-3

DNA: TGTGCCAGCAGCTTGGGGGGTGGACAGGAAAAACTGTTTTTT
CDR3: CASSLGGGQEKLFF
D: NA
size: NA
V: TRBV5-5
J: TRBJ1-4

DNA: TGTGCCACCAGGGGGGGACAGGGAGGCAACACCGGGGAGCTGTTTTTT
CDR3: CATRGGQGGNTGELFF
D: TRBD1
size: NA
V: TRBV24-1
J: TRBJ2-2

DNA: TGTGCCAGCAGTTTACAGGGGGATGAGCAGTTCTTC
CDR3: CASSLQGDEQFF
D: TRBD1
size: NA
V: TRBV11-2
J: TRBJ2-1

DNA: TGTGCCAGCAGCTCCCGACGCGAGGACACTGAAGCTTTCTTT
CDR3: CASSSRREDTEAFF
D: NA
size: NA
V: TRBV13
J: TRBJ1-1

DNA: TGTGCCAGCAGTCCGGGACAGCTCAATGAGCAGTTCTTC
CDR3: CASSPGQLNEQFF
D: TRBD1
size: NA
V: TRBV7-9
J: TRBJ2-1

DNA: TGTGCCACCAGTGACGGACAGGATGAAGGCTACACCTTC
CDR3: CATSDGQDEGYTF
D: TRBD1
size: NA
V: TRBV24-1
J: TRBJ1-2

DNA: TGCGCCAGCAGTCAAATCGGGGGGGTGACGGACAGGACCTATAATTCACCCCTCCACTTT
CDR3: CASSQIGGVTDRTYNSPLHF
D: TRBD1
size: NA
V: TRBV23-1
J: TRBJ1-6

DNA: TGTGCCAGCAGTTACGGGACTAGCGTTTCCTACACAGATACGCAGTATTTT
CDR3: CASSYGTSVSYTDTQYF
D: TRBD2
size: NA
V: TRBV27
J: TRBJ2-3